The rows below give T cell receptor beta chains drawn from one sample of a study of shared clonotypes between healthy human individuals. The method was immunoSEQ multiplex PCR; TCRdb's version includes in-frame clones alone and lacks a portion of them. The repertoire holds approximately 600,000 clones, with about 95% as singletons. Sequenced input: naive CD8+ T cells sorted from blood. These TCRs come from a woman in her thirties in good health. Both conserved end residues are part of each CDR3. The D gene is left open where the match is weak. The size of a clone is reported for some rows only, either as once, few or many, or as a class for expanded clones.

v_gene,abundance,j_gene,d_gene,CDR3aa,CDR3nt
TRBV4-3,.,TRBJ2-7,TRBD2,CASSSAGGAYEQYF,TGCGCCAGCAGCTCGGCGGGAGGGGCCTACGAGCAGTACTTC
TRBV28,.,TRBJ2-7,.,CASSSQGDSYEQYF,TGTGCCAGCTCCTCCCAGGGAGACTCCTACGAGCAGTACTTC
TRBV28,few,TRBJ2-7,TRBD1,CASSRTGSSYEQYF,TGTGCCAGCAGTAGGACAGGGAGCTCCTACGAGCAGTACTTC
TRBV9,.,TRBJ1-2,.,CASSGGRNNYGYTF,TGTGCCAGCAGCGGGGGACGGAATAACTATGGCTACACCTTC
TRBV7-2,.,TRBJ1-1,.,CASSLGPGANTEAFF,TGTGCCAGCAGCTTAGGCCCAGGGGCGAACACTGAAGCTTTCTTT
TRBV5-6,.,TRBJ2-1,.,CASSLELFGGFDEQFF,TGTGCCAGCAGCTTGGAATTGTTCGGGGGATTCGATGAGCAGTTCTTC
TRBV19,.,TRBJ2-1,.,CASMRGRENNEQFF,TGTGCCAGTATGCGCGGCAGGGAAAACAATGAGCAGTTCTTC
TRBV6-1,.,TRBJ2-1,TRBD2,CASSDLWLAGGYEQFF,TGTGCCAGCAGTGACTTGTGGCTAGCGGGAGGATATGAGCAGTTCTTC
TRBV4-1,once,TRBJ2-1,.,CASSRSASETYNEQFF,TGCGCCAGCAGCCGCAGCGCTAGCGAAACCTACAATGAGCAGTTCTTC
TRBV19,.,TRBJ2-7,TRBD1,CASSATTGFEQYF,TGTGCCAGTAGTGCCACGACAGGGTTCGAGCAGTACTTC
TRBV13,.,TRBJ1-1,.,CASSGQGTEAFF,TGTGCCAGCAGCGGCCAAGGCACTGAAGCTTTCTTT
TRBV7-8,.,TRBJ2-3,TRBD2,CASSSGEAGGPRDTQYF,TGTGCCAGCAGCTCGGGAGAAGCGGGAGGGCCCAGAGATACGCAGTATTTT
TRBV27,.,TRBJ2-7,TRBD1,CASSPGTGVFYEQYF,TGTGCCAGCAGTCCCGGGACAGGGGTCTTCTACGAGCAGTACTTC
TRBV2,.,TRBJ2-1,.,CASSDSSLDVNEQFF,TGTGCCAGCAGTGACAGTAGTCTGGATGTCAATGAGCAGTTCTTC
TRBV7-8,.,TRBJ2-2,.,CASSLDPPLLYTGELFF,TGTGCCAGCAGCTTAGATCCCCCACTGCTCTACACCGGGGAGCTGTTTTTT
TRBV21-1,.,TRBJ2-7,.,CASSKYPGPPGEQYF,TGTGCCAGCAGCAAGTATCCCGGGCCGCCGGGGGAGCAGTACTTC
TRBV5-1,.,TRBJ2-7,TRBD2,CASSVASGMGEQYF,TGCGCCAGCAGCGTAGCTAGCGGGATGGGCGAGCAGTACTTC
TRBV29-1,.,TRBJ2-1,.,CSSVGGVEYNEQFF,TGCAGCTCCGTGGGCGGGGTGGAGTACAATGAGCAGTTCTTC
TRBV5-1,once,TRBJ2-7,.,CASSRSRETHEQYF,TGCGCCAGCAGCCGTTCGCGAGAAACCCACGAGCAGTACTTC
TRBV7-9,.,TRBJ1-1,TRBD1,CATTGAEAFF,TGTGCCACCACAGGGGCTGAAGCTTTCTTT
TRBV25-1,.,TRBJ2-7,.,CASSETRSWGFYEQYF,TGTGCCAGCAGTGAAACCCGCTCTTGGGGCTTCTACGAGCAGTACTTC
TRBV28,.,TRBJ1-1,TRBD1,CASRAMGQTNTEAFF,TGTGCCAGCAGGGCAATGGGACAGACGAACACTGAAGCTTTCTTT
TRBV5-4,.,TRBJ2-1,TRBD2,CASSFGLAGGDRRVQFF,TGTGCCAGCAGCTTCGGGCTAGCGGGAGGAGATAGGAGAGTGCAGTTCTTC
TRBV19,.,TRBJ2-7,TRBD1,CASSSGQTSYEQYF,TGTGCCAGTAGCTCGGGACAGACCTCCTACGAGCAGTACTTC
TRBV4-2,.,TRBJ2-7,TRBD1,CASSQEAGQGAYEQYF,TGTGCCAGCAGCCAAGAGGCGGGACAGGGGGCCTACGAGCAGTACTTC
TRBV13,.,TRBJ1-1,.,CASSPPSEPRTEAFF,TGTGCCAGCAGCCCCCCTTCGGAGCCGCGGACTGAAGCTTTCTTT
TRBV6-5,few,TRBJ1-1,.,CASSYRGNTEAFF,TGTGCCAGCAGTTATCGAGGGAACACTGAAGCTTTCTTT
TRBV18,.,TRBJ2-7,TRBD1,CASSPRVSTGMTSPYEQYF,TGTGCCAGCTCACCACGTGTATCGACAGGGATGACCTCTCCCTACGAGCAGTACTTC
TRBV27,.,TRBJ1-1,.,CASASFMNTEAFF,TGTGCCAGCGCCAGTTTCATGAACACTGAAGCTTTCTTT
TRBV4-1,.,TRBJ2-1,TRBD2,CASSQVPSGLNEQFF,TGCGCCAGCAGCCAAGTGCCTAGCGGACTCAATGAGCAGTTCTTC
TRBV19,.,TRBJ2-1,TRBD1,CASSMGQGAENEQFF,TGTGCCAGTAGTATGGGACAGGGGGCGGAGAATGAGCAGTTCTTC
TRBV28,.,TRBJ2-7,TRBD1,CASSSLPQGVPYEQYF,TGTGCCAGCAGTTCCCTACCCCAGGGGGTGCCCTACGAGCAGTACTTC
TRBV7-9,.,TRBJ2-7,.,CASSAGRGAIYEQYF,TGTGCCAGCAGCGCCGGTCGGGGGGCGATTTACGAGCAGTACTTC
TRBV2,.,TRBJ2-1,.,CASRAVSYNEQFF,TGTGCCAGCAGGGCAGTCTCCTACAATGAGCAGTTCTTC
TRBV19,once,TRBJ2-2,TRBD2,CASTVGLAVTGELFF,TGTGCCAGTACGGTCGGACTAGCGGTCACCGGGGAGCTGTTTTTT
TRBV27,.,TRBJ1-5,.,CASSLVGSNQPQHF,TGTGCCAGCAGTTTAGTTGGTAGCAATCAGCCCCAGCATTTT
TRBV28,.,TRBJ2-1,.,CASSLESARPYNEQFF,TGTGCCAGCAGTTTAGAGTCAGCGAGACCCTACAATGAGCAGTTCTTC
TRBV2,.,TRBJ2-7,TRBD2,CASSTNNREALQYF,TGTGCCAGCAGTACTAATAACCGGGAGGCCCTGCAGTACTTC
TRBV7-9,once,TRBJ2-7,.,CASSLGGPRSYEQYF,TGTGCCAGCAGCTTAGGGGGACCGAGGAGCTACGAGCAGTACTTC
TRBV28,.,TRBJ2-7,.,CASSGSRSPSYEQYF,TGTGCCAGCAGTGGGTCGAGGTCCCCTTCCTACGAGCAGTACTTC
TRBV28,.,TRBJ2-3,TRBD2,CASSAGLAGEIDTQYF,TGTGCCAGCAGTGCTGGACTAGCGGGAGAGATAGATACGCAGTATTTT